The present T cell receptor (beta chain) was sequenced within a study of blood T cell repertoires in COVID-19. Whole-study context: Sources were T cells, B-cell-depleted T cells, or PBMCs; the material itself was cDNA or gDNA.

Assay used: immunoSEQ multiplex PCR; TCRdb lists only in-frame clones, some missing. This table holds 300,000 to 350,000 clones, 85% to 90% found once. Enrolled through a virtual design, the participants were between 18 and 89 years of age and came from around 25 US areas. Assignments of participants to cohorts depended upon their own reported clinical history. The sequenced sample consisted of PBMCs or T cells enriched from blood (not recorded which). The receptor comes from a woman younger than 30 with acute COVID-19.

CDR3 sequence reads: CAWSRGQGAKNQPQHF. The CDR3 region has the DNA TGTGCCTGGAGTCGCGGACAGGGGGCGAAGAATCAGCCCCAGCATTTT. The chain carries TRBV30 and TRBJ1-5, with 11 positions matching TRBD1. The CDR3 has 16 residues. Germline V gives CDR1 GTSNPN, CDR2 SVGIG (reference sequence). The V gene end was trimmed by 2 bases and the J gene end by 4 bases; junction bases not matched to a gene: 7.